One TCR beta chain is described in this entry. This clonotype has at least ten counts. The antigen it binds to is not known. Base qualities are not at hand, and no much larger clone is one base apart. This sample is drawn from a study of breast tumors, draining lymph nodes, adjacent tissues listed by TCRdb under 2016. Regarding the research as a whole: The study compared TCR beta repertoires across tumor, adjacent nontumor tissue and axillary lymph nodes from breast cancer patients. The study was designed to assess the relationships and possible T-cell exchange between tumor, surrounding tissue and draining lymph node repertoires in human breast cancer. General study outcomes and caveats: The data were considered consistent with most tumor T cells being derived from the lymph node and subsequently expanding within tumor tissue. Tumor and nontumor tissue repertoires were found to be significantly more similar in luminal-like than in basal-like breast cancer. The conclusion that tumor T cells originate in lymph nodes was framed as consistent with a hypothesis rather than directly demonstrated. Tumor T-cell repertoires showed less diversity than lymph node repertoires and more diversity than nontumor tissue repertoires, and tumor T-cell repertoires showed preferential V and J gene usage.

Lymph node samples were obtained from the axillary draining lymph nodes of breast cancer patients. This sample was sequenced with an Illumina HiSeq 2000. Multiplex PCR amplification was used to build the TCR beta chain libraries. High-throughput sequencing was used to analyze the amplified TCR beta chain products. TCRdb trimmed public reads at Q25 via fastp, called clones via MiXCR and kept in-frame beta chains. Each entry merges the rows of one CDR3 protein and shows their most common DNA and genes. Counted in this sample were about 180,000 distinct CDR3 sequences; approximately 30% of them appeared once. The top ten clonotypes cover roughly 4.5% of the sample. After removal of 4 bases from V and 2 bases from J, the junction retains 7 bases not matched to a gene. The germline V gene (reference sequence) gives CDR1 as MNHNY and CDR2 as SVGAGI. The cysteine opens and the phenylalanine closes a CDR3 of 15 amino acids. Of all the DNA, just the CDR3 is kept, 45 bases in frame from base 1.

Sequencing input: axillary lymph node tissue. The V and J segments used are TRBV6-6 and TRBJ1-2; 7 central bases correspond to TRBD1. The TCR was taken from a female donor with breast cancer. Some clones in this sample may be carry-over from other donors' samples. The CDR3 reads CASSSRDSKNYGYTF. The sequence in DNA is TGTGCCAGCAGTTCCAGGGACAGTAAAAACTATGGCTACACCTTC.